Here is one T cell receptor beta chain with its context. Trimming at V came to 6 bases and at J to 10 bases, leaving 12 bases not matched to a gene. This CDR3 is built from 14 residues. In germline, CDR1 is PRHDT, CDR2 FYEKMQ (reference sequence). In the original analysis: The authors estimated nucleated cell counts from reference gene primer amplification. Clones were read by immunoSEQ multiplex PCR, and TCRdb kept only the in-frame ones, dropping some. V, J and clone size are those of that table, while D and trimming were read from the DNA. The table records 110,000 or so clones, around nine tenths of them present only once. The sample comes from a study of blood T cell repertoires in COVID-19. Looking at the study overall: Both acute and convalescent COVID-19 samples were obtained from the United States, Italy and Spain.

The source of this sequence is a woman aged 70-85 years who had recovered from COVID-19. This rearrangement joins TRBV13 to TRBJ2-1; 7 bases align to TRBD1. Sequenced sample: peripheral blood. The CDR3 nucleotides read TGTGCCAGCAGGATGGCAGGGGGAGCAAGGGAGCAGTTCTTC. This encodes CASRMAGGAREQFF.